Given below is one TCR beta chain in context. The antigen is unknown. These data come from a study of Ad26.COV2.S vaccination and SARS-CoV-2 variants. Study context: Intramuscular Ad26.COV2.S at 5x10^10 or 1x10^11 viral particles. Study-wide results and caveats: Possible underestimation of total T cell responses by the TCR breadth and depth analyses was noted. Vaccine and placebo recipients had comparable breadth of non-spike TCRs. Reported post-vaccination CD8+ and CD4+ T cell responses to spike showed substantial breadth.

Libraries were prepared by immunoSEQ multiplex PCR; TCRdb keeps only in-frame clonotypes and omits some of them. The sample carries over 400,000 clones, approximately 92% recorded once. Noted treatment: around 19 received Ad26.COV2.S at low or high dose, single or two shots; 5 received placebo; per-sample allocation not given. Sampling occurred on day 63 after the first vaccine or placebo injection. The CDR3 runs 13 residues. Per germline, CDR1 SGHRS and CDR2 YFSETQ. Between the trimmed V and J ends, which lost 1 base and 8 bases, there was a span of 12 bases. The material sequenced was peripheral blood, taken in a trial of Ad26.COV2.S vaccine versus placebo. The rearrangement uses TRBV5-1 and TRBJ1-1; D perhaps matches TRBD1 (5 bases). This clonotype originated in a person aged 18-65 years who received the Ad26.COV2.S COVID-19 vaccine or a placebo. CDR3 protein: CASSLFGRAEAFF. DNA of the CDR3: TGCGCCAGCAGCTTGTTCGGCAGGGCGGAAGCTTTCTTT.